Listed here are 11 T cell receptor beta chains from one sample, sequenced in a study of shared clonotypes between healthy human individuals. Produced via immunoSEQ multiplex PCR; TCRdb's table is partial and in-frame only. The sample gives around 2.1 million clones, roughly 91% of which show up once; roughly 1.8% is in the top ten. CD45RO-negative cells were positively selected for CCR7, leaving out terminally differentiated effector memory CD45RA+ cells. The sample was naive CD8+ T cells from PBMCs. These receptors came from a man between 18 and 29 years old in good health. Some clones in this sample may be carry-over from other donors' samples.

CDR3: CASSGEYSNQPQHF. In DNA form, the CDR3 reads TGTGCCAGCTCCGGGGAGTATAGCAATCAGCCCCAGCATTTT. The chain links TRBV27 to TRBJ1-5; D ambiguous. V lost 8 bases and J lost 0, with 11 bases in between. This CDR3 contains 14 residues. CDR1 is MNHEY, CDR2 SMNVEV, per germline (reference sequence).

Points on this clone: A much larger clone lies a single base off, so this may be a read error. This CDR3 is also generated by other DNA sequences in the sample. The chain combines TRBV6-5 with TRBJ1-1; D gene ambiguous. The V gene lost 0 bases and the J gene lost 1 base, with 6 bases spanning the gap. Germline CDR1 and CDR2: MNHEY and SVGAGI. The CDR3 has 14 residues. CDR3 sequence (DNA): TGTGCCAGCAGTTACTCGGCGGGGAACACTGAAGCTTTCTTT. Translating gives CASSYSAGNTEAFF.

A single count supports this clone. This chain connects TRBV2 to TRBJ2-7; 7 positions match TRBD2. The CDR3 runs to 16 residues. The germline V gene has CDR1 SNHLY and CDR2 FYNNEI. Trimming at V came to 0 bases and at J to 4 bases, leaving 9 bases not matched to a gene. The CDR3 bases are TGTGCCAGCAGTGAAGCCAGGCGGGAGATTGGGTACGAGCAGTACTTC. This codes for CASSEARREIGYEQYF.

V and J are TRBV28 and TRBJ2-2; D possibly matches TRBD1 or TRBD2 (6 bases each). The CDR3 consists of 16 residues. V dropped 5 bases and J dropped 2 bases, with 15 bases sitting between them. Germline CDR1 is MDHEN and CDR2 is SYDVKM. The CDR3 coding sequence is TGTGCCAGCAGTCCCCGGGGGCCGGGTAACACCGGGGAGCTGTTTTTT. This encodes CASSPRGPGNTGELFF.

V gene TRBV16 combines with J gene TRBJ1-1; the D is unclear. Germline CDR1 reads KGHSY; CDR2 reads FQNENV. V lost 5 bases to trimming and J lost 1 base, with 14 bases between them. The CDR3 is 15 amino acids. The CDR3 sequence: CASSAPRSENTEAFF. CDR3 in DNA: TGTGCCAGCAGCGCCCCTCGGTCAGAGAACACTGAAGCTTTCTTT.

As to this clone: At one of its ends the junction is not consistent with the germline gene, which may arise from a read error. V gene TRBV7-2 combines with J gene TRBJ2-7, with 10 bases lining up with TRBD2. The CDR3 loop spans 15 amino acids. The germline gives CDR1 SGHTA, CDR2 FQGNSA. This CDR3 is CASSFTSGNSHEQYF. In DNA form, the CDR3 reads TGTGCCAGCAGCTTTACTAGCGGGAACTCCCACGAGCAGTACTTC. Drawing the rest from reference TRBV7-2 and TRBJ2-7, the complete variable domain is GAGVSQSPSNKVTEKGKDVELRCDPISGHTALYWYRQSLGQGLEFLIYFQGNSAPDKSGLPSDRFSAERTGGSVSTLTIQRTQQEDSAVYLCASSFTSGNSHEQYFGPGTRLTVT.

As to this clone: A much larger clonotype is one base distant, so this may be a read error. Different DNA sequences within this sample yield the same CDR3. The V and J genes are TRBV9 and TRBJ2-7; 9 bases are a match to TRBD1. CDR3 length: 14 amino acids. J gave up 3 bases and V 0 bases, and 1 base lay outside the gene matches. The germline V gene has CDR1 SGDLS and CDR2 YYNGEE. The DNA of the CDR3 is TGTGCCAGCAGCGTAGGACAGGGGGTCTACGAGCAGTACTTC. Translating gives CASSVGQGVYEQYF.

The chain combines TRBV7-2 with TRBJ2-7; TRBD2 matches at 9 bases. Germline V lookup: CDR1 SGHTA, CDR2 FQGNSA. With 2 bases clipped from V and 2 bases from J, the junction kept 7 bases outside the gene matches. The CDR3 is 16 amino acids. CDR3 coding DNA: TGTGCCAGCAGCTTACGTCTAGCGGGGCGGCCCTACGAGCAGTACTTC. This codes for CASSLRLAGRPYEQYF. The variable domain in full, completed from reference TRBV7-2 and TRBJ2-7, reads GAGVSQSPSNKVTEKGKDVELRCDPISGHTALYWYRQSLGQGLEFLIYFQGNSAPDKSGLPSDRFSAERTGGSVSTLTIQRTQQEDSAVYLCASSLRLAGRPYEQYFGPGTRLTVT.

V gene TRBV28 combines with J gene TRBJ2-1; D is perhaps TRBD1 (6 bases). The CDR3 covers 13 residues. Germline CDR1 and CDR2: MDHEN and SYDVKM. Trimming cost V 3 bases and J 6 bases, with 9 bases left between them. DNA for the CDR3: TGTGCCAGCAGTTTTACAGGGTCCAATGAGCAGTTCTTC. This sequence encodes CASSFTGSNEQFF. The entire variable domain, with the rest obtained from reference TRBV28 and TRBJ2-1, is as follows: DVKVTQSSRYLVKRTGEKVFLECVQDMDHENMFWYRQDPGLGLRLIYFSYDVKMKEKGDIPEGYSVSREKKERFSLILESASTNQTSMYLCASSFTGSNEQFFGPGTRLTVL.

V gene TRBV9 combines with J gene TRBJ2-3; TRBD2 matches at 8 bases. V gave up 0 bases and J gave up 5 bases; unmatched junction bases: 2. There are 14 residues in the CDR3. Germline V lookup: CDR1 SGDLS, CDR2 YYNGEE. CDR3: CASSVGLAGDTQYF. The CDR3 DNA reads as TGTGCCAGCAGCGTAGGGCTAGCGGGAGATACGCAGTATTTT.

The V gene is TRBV28, the J gene TRBJ1-2; D perhaps matches TRBD1 (5 bases). CDR3 length: 12 residues. The germline V and J ends were trimmed by 1 base and 10 bases, with 10 bases remaining between them. Per the germline V gene, CDR1 is MDHEN and CDR2 is SYDVKM. CDR3 DNA: TGTGCCAGCAGTTTATTGGGGGTGGACTACACCTTC. Translated: CASSLLGVDYTF.